This T cell receptor (beta chain) is from a study of blood T cell repertoires in COVID-19. The CDR3 is 16 residues long. Trimming cost V 2 bases and J 4 bases; bases outside gene matches: 6. Germline assignment: CDR1 MNHEY and CDR2 SVGAGI. Only in-frame clones appear in the TCRdb table, and some are missing; sequencing was by immunoSEQ multiplex PCR. The top ten clones hold more than 1.4% of a sample with about 410,000 clones, 80% to 90% of them seen once. The V and J genes are TRBV6-5 and TRBJ2-1, with 9 bases that match TRBD2. This TCR was recovered from a woman between 25 and 40 years old with active or convalescent COVID-19. Source material: peripheral blood. The CDR3 DNA follows: TGTGCCAGCAGTTACGAGGGTCTAGCGGGATACAATGAGCAGTTCTTC. The encoded protein is CASSYEGLAGYNEQFF.